These T cell receptor beta chains were read from a single sample in a study of CD8 T cells in Susac syndrome. Each CDR3 protein gets one entry after TCRdb re-called the immunoSEQ multiplex PCR reads with MiXCR. The table records around 71,000 distinct CDR3 sequences, under 96% of them present only once. Sequenced input: CD4+ T cells from PBMCs. The receptors originated from a human donor with multiple sclerosis. CDR3s include the opening cysteine and the closing phenylalanine or tryptophan. Each record gives: J gene, clone size, V gene, D gene, CDR3 DNA, CDR3 protein. D genes are given only for firm matches. Clone size appears in some rows only: once, few, many, or a class for an expanded clone.

TRBJ1-5	once	TRBV15	NA	TGTGCCACCAGCAGAGTAGTCTACAGCGATCAGCCCCAGCATTTT	CATSRVVYSDQPQHF
TRBJ2-3	NA	TRBV6-5	NA	TGTGCCAGCAGTTATCGCACAGATACGCAGTATTTT	CASSYRTDTQYF
TRBJ1-5	NA	TRBV19	NA	TGTGCCAGTAGTATTTCACAGACCGTAATCAGACTCAATCAGCCCCAGCATTTT	CASSISQTVIRLNQPQHF
TRBJ2-7	NA	TRBV5-1	NA	TGCGCCAGCAGCTTGGATCGGGGTGGCTACGAGCAGTACTTC	CASSLDRGGYEQYF
TRBJ1-4	NA	TRBV6-5	NA	TGTGCCAGCAGGCTGGACCGAGCAACTAATGAAAAACTGTTTTTT	CASRLDRATNEKLFF
TRBJ1-1	NA	TRBV25-1	TRBD1	TGTGCCAGCAGTGCACAGGGGAGCACTGAAGCTTTCTTT	CASSAQGSTEAFF
TRBJ2-5	NA	TRBV29-1	NA	TGCAGCGTTGGGCACAGGGACGAGACCCAGTACTTC	CSVGHRDETQYF
TRBJ2-1	NA	TRBV7-9	TRBD2	TGTGCCAGCAGGCCGGGGGGGCCGGGGTACAATGAGCAGTTCTTC	CASRPGGPGYNEQFF
TRBJ1-6	NA	TRBV3-1	TRBD1	TGTGCCAGCAGCCCTCCGGGACAGAAGAATAATTCACCCCTCCACTTT	CASSPPGQKNNSPLHF
TRBJ1-6	NA	TRBV5-1	NA	TGCGCCAGCAGCTTGAACGGGCTGGGGAATTCACCCCTCCACTTT	CASSLNGLGNSPLHF
TRBJ2-1	NA	TRBV12-3/TRBV12-4	NA	TGTGCCAGCAGGGAGGACGGCTACAATGAGCAGTTCTTC	CASREDGYNEQFF
TRBJ1-2	NA	TRBV28	TRBD1	TGTGCCAGCGGGGGACAGGGGACTAACTATGGCTACACCTTC	CASGGQGTNYGYTF
TRBJ2-1	NA	TRBV28	TRBD2	TGTGCCAGCACCAGCGGGGGCTACAATGAGCAGTTCTTC	CASTSGGYNEQFF
TRBJ2-5	few	TRBV12-3/TRBV12-4	NA	TGTGCCAGCAGTCCCGAAGAGACCCAGTACTTC	CASSPEETQYF
TRBJ2-1	NA	TRBV3-1	TRBD1	TGTGCCGCAGGACAGGGGAATGAGCAGTTCTTC	CAAGQGNEQFF
TRBJ2-7	NA	TRBV3-1	TRBD1	TGTGCCAGCAGCCCATACAGGGGGCGCGAGCAGTACTTC	CASSPYRGREQYF
TRBJ2-5	NA	TRBV7-9	NA	TGTGCCAGCAGTTTTTCCGGGGTGGTAGCGGAAGAGACCCAGTACTTC	CASSFSGVVAEETQYF
TRBJ2-1	NA	TRBV20-1	TRBD2	TGCAGTGCTAGTGTCGGACTAGCGGGGGGGCGCTATGTATCCTACAATGAGCAGTTCTTC	CSASVGLAGGRYVSYNEQFF
TRBJ2-5	NA	TRBV29-1	TRBD1	TGCAGCGTAGTTAGGACAGGGGCCCAAGAGACCCAGTACTTC	CSVVRTGAQETQYF
TRBJ2-5	NA	TRBV30	NA	TGTGCCTGGAGTATGCGCCGGAAGGGAGAGACCCAGTACTTC	CAWSMRRKGETQYF
TRBJ2-7	NA	TRBV7-2	TRBD2	TGTGCCAGCAGATGGCGGGAGGGACTAGCGGGGAACGAGCAGTACTTC	CASRWREGLAGNEQYF
TRBJ2-1	NA	TRBV24-1	NA	TGTGCCACCAGTGCGGGGGCCCTAGATGAGCAGTTCTTC	CATSAGALDEQFF
TRBJ2-6	NA	TRBV12-3/TRBV12-4	NA	TGTGCCAGCAGTTTAGCGGGACCCCCTGGGGCCAACGTCCTGACTTTC	CASSLAGPPGANVLTF
TRBJ1-2	NA	TRBV5-1	NA	TGCGCCAGCAGCTTGGCCTATGGCAGGGAGGAGAGTGGCTACACCTTC	CASSLAYGREESGYTF
TRBJ1-6	NA	TRBV15	NA	TGTGCCACCAGCAGAGATGGGGCAGCTAATAATTCACCCCTCCACTTT	CATSRDGAANNSPLHF
TRBJ2-1	NA	TRBV29-1	TRBD2	TGCAGCGTTGACGGGGGGTCCCGCAATGAGCAGTTCTTC	CSVDGGSRNEQFF
TRBJ2-1	NA	TRBV13	NA	TGTGCCAGCAGCCCCTCGGAGGGAGGCTCCTACAATGAGCAGTTCTTC	CASSPSEGGSYNEQFF
TRBJ1-2	NA	TRBV6-5	NA	TGTGCCAGCAGCCAGGGACTCGGAGGCTACACCTTC	CASSQGLGGYTF
TRBJ2-7	once	TRBV20-1	NA	TGCAGTGCTAGCCCCGGACAGACCTACGAGCAGTACTTC	CSASPGQTYEQYF
TRBJ1-5	NA	TRBV12-3/TRBV12-4	NA	TGTGCCAGCAGTATCAGGGCAGGACAGCCCCAGCATTTT	CASSIRAGQPQHF
TRBJ2-3	NA	TRBV5-6	NA	TGTGCCAGCAGCGAGGACAACTCCCGCTACACAGATACGCAGTATTTT	CASSEDNSRYTDTQYF
TRBJ2-5	NA	TRBV7-9	NA	TGTGCCAGCAGCCAACCAGGGGTACTCCAAGAGACCCAGTACTTC	CASSQPGVLQETQYF
TRBJ2-4	NA	TRBV2	NA	TGTGCCAGCAGTCCGACGGGGGCCAAAAACATTCAGTACTTC	CASSPTGAKNIQYF
TRBJ1-3	NA	TRBV5-1	NA	TGCGCCAGCAGCTTGGAGCAGGCTGGAAACACCATATATTTT	CASSLEQAGNTIYF
TRBJ2-7	once	TRBV24-1	TRBD1	TGTGCCACCAGTGATTCGGGGACAGGGAGCTACGAGCAGTACTTC	CATSDSGTGSYEQYF
TRBJ2-7	NA	TRBV11-1	NA	TGTGCCAGCAGCTTCCCAGAGGGACAGCAGTACTTC	CASSFPEGQQYF
TRBJ2-2	NA	TRBV15	NA	TGTGCCACCAGCAGAGATCGGGGCACCGGGGAGCTGTTTTTT	CATSRDRGTGELFF
TRBJ2-3	NA	TRBV10-3	NA	TGTGCCATCAGTGAGTCCCCAGATACGCAGTATTTT	CAISESPDTQYF
TRBJ2-6	NA	TRBV11-2	NA	TGTGCCAGCAGCTTTGCTGGGGCCAACGTCCTGACTTTC	CASSFAGANVLTF
TRBJ2-5	NA	TRBV7-2	TRBD2	TGTGCCAGCACTTCTAGCGGGGCAGTGGAGACCCAGTACTTC	CASTSSGAVETQYF
TRBJ1-4	NA	TRBV6-6	NA	TGTGCCAGTGCTTACCGGACTAATGAAAAACTGTTTTTT	CASAYRTNEKLFF
TRBJ1-1	NA	TRBV7-8	NA	TGTGCCAGCAGCCCCCAGCGAGGGGCGAACACTGAAGCTTTCTTT	CASSPQRGANTEAFF
TRBJ2-5	once	TRBV7-9	NA	TGTGCCAGCAGCCCCTCCCGGGCCCAAGAGACCCAGTACTTC	CASSPSRAQETQYF
TRBJ2-7	NA	TRBV20-1	TRBD2	TGCAGTGCTAGGTATAGCGGGGCCCCCTACGAGCAGTACTTC	CSARYSGAPYEQYF
TRBJ2-6	NA	TRBV18	TRBD1	TGTGCCAGCTCTCCGGACAGGCTCTCTGGGGCCAACGTCCTGACTTTC	CASSPDRLSGANVLTF
TRBJ2-7	NA	TRBV20-1	TRBD2	TGCAGTGCTAGAGCTCTAGCGGGGGCCTACGAGCAGTACTTC	CSARALAGAYEQYF
TRBJ2-5	NA	TRBV12-3/TRBV12-4	TRBD1	TGTGCCAGCAGTACCCGGGACAGGAAGTACCAAGAGACCCAGTACTTC	CASSTRDRKYQETQYF
TRBJ1-5	NA	TRBV28	NA	TGTGCCAGCAGTTTCGACAATCAGCCCCAGCATTTT	CASSFDNQPQHF